This entry lists 26 T cell receptor beta chains sequenced from one sample in a study of T cells in tumors after PD-1 blockade. Method: immunoSEQ multiplex PCR; TCRdb's copy keeps in-frame clones and lacks some. The sample consists of 20,000 to 25,000 clones, roughly 80% of them appearing once. The source was PBMCs, collected after anti-PD-1 treatment. The receptors were sampled from a human donor with basal cell carcinoma.

V is TRBV20-1 and J is TRBJ1-5; TRBD1 might be the D (6 bases). The CDR3 is made up of 16 amino acids. Between the trimmed V and J ends, which lost 3 bases and 0 bases, there was a span of 15 bases. Germline CDR1 DFQATT, CDR2 SNEGSKA (reference sequence). CDR3 nucleotide sequence: TGCAGTGCTAGTGAGGGGGGGTCCTATAGCAATCAGCCCCAGCATTTT. It translates to CSASEGGSYSNQPQHF.

This clone has only a few counts. CDR3 DNA sequence: TGTGCCAGCAGCTCGTCGGGTGGGGCCGCGTACGAGCAGTACTTC. This encodes CASSSSGGAAYEQYF. The chain recombines TRBV2 with TRBJ2-7, with D possibly matching TRBD1 (5 bases). The CDR3 has 15 amino acids. From germline, CDR1 is SNHLY and CDR2 FYNNEI. With 6 bases removed from V and 4 bases from J, the gap between germline ends came to 19 bases.

The chain uses TRBV5-6 and TRBJ2-1; 8 bases map to TRBD1. The CDR3 is 11 residues long. The germline V gene encodes CDR1 SGHDT and CDR2 YYEEEE. V trimming: 2 bases; J trimming: 13 bases; junction bases outside the gene matches: 2. CDR3 nucleotide sequence: TGTGCCAGCAGCTTTGACAGGGGTCAGTTCTTC. Translated, it gives CASSFDRGQFF.

The chain is built from TRBV19 and TRBJ1-2; D is unresolved. The CDR3 spans 14 residues. The V and J ends lost 5 bases and 8 bases respectively, with 18 bases between them. Looked up from germline, CDR1 is LNHDA and CDR2 is SQIVND (reference sequence). The CDR3, as DNA: TGTGCCAGTAGTCGTTTTAAGAGCTCGGACGGCTACACCTTC. Its protein product is CASSRFKSSDGYTF.

V and J are TRBV19 and TRBJ1-2; D is undetermined. The germline gives CDR1 LNHDA, CDR2 SQIVND (reference sequence). This CDR3 has 12 residues. V lost 5 bases and J 5 bases, leaving 9 bases between the germline ends. CDR3 sequence (DNA): TGTGCCAGTAGTGCCGATTCTTATGGCTACACCTTC. It is translated as CASSADSYGYTF. Using reference TRBV19 and TRBJ1-2 for the parts outside the CDR3, the full variable domain is DGGITQSPKYLFRKEGQNVTLSCEQNLNHDAMYWYRQDPGQGLRLIYYSQIVNDFQKGDIAEGYSVSREKKESFPLTVTSAQKNPTAFYLCASSADSYGYTFGSGTRLTVV.

The chain has TRBV6-5 and TRBJ2-7; 8 bases are a match to TRBD1. CDR1 and CDR2 (germline): MNHEY, SVGAGI. After removal of 4 bases from V and 2 bases from J, the junction contained 1 base not matched to a gene. This CDR3 has 13 amino acids. CDR3 nucleotides: TGTGCCAGCAGTTGGGACAGGACCTACGAGCAGTACTTC. This codes for CASSWDRTYEQYF.

The J gene is TRBJ1-2, the V gene TRBV21-1; the D call in the table, TRBD1, was not verified against the DNA. TRBV21-1 has pseudogene status. The CDR3 is 17 amino acids. CDR3 bases: TGTACCAGCAGCTCAGGGACAGGTCGCGATTCTAACTATGGCTACACCTTC. This codes for CTSSSGTGRDSNYGYTF.

The count of this clone is one. The chain joins TRBV4-1 to TRBJ2-2; tentative D call: TRBD1 (8 bases). The V gene lost 3 bases and the J gene lost 6 bases, with 17 bases spanning the gap. The CDR3 extends over 16 amino acids. Per germline, CDR1 MGHRA and CDR2 YSYEKL. CDR3 sequence (DNA): TGCGCCAGCAGCCAGGGACTACAGGGGGTTGCCGGGGAGCTGTTTTTT. Translated: CASSQGLQGVAGELFF.

CDR3 amino acids: CASSALTGYAEAFF. The CDR3 coding sequence is TGTGCCAGCAGCGCCTTGACAGGCTACGCTGAAGCTTTCTTT. V and J are TRBV25-1 and TRBJ1-1; D is perhaps TRBD1 (6 bases). This CDR3 is built from 14 residues. The germline V gene has CDR1 MGHDK and CDR2 SYGVNS. The germline V and J ends were trimmed by 6 bases and 6 bases, with 17 bases remaining between them.

The chain combines TRBV7-8 with TRBJ2-1; TRBD2 matches 8 bases. Per germline, CDR1 SGHVS and CDR2 FQNEAQ. The J segment lost 0 bases and the V segment lost 5 bases, leaving 9 bases of the junction unmatched. The CDR3 is 17 amino acids. CDR3 DNA: TGTGCCAGCAGCATAGAGCAACTAGCGGACTCCTACAATGAGCAGTTCTTC. Encoded protein: CASSIEQLADSYNEQFF.

V gene TRBV3-1 (or the pseudogene TRBV3-2) combines with J gene TRBJ2-3, with 9 bases that match TRBD1. The CDR3 is 17 residues long. Germline V gene data show CDR1 as LGHDT and CDR2 as YNNKEL (reference sequence). J lost 1 base, V lost 0 bases, and 5 bases had no gene match. The CDR3 spells CASSQDFRQGGTDTQYF. CDR3 DNA: TGTGCCAGCAGCCAAGACTTCCGACAGGGGGGCACAGATACGCAGTATTTT.

The chain carries TRBV19 and TRBJ1-1; D gene uncertain. The CDR3 totals 14 residues. Germline lookup yields CDR1 LNHDA and CDR2 SQIVND (reference sequence). The ends were cut back, 7 bases at V and 1 base at J, with 13 bases in the middle. The CDR3 reads CASTIRTRNTEAFF. In DNA, the CDR3 is TGTGCCAGTACCATCCGCACCAGGAACACTGAAGCTTTCTTT.

V is TRBV29-1 and J is TRBJ1-6; D gene unclear. V lost 5 bases, J lost 0 bases, and 17 bases lay in between. Looked up from germline, CDR1 is SQVTM and CDR2 is ANQGSEA. The CDR3 consists of 17 residues. Here the CDR3 reads CSVPFLHQSSYNSPLHF. Here the CDR3 DNA reads TGCAGCGTTCCATTCCTTCATCAGAGCTCCTATAATTCACCCCTCCACTTT.

The chain recombines TRBV18 with TRBJ1-4; tentatively, D is TRBD1 (5 bases). Trimming took 0 bases from V and 9 from J, leaving 11 bases between them. This CDR3 has 14 amino acids. From germline, CDR1 is KGHSH and CDR2 LQKENI. The CDR3 reads CASSPPGGVQKLFF. In nucleotides, the CDR3 is TGTGCCAGCTCACCACCCGGAGGGGTGCAAAAACTGTTTTTT.

This clone was seen a few times. The chain uses TRBV29-1 and TRBJ2-5, with 10 bases that match TRBD1. The CDR3 has 13 residues. The V gene end was trimmed by 7 bases and the J gene end by 5 bases; junction bases not matched to a gene: 7. Germline assignment: CDR1 SQVTM and CDR2 ANQGSEA. The CDR3 DNA sequence: TGCAGCGGAATGACAGGGGGCAGTGAGACCCAGTACTTC. This translates into CSGMTGGSETQYF.

J is TRBJ2-2 and V is TRBV6-6; 12 bases line up with TRBD1. The V gene's germline CDR1 is MNHNY and CDR2 SVGAGI (reference sequence). V lost 6 bases, J lost 4 bases, and 9 bases stayed unmatched. The CDR3 is 17 residues long. The CDR3, as DNA: TGTGCCAGCAGCCGATACCGGGACAGGGGGCGCACCGGGGAGCTGTTTTTT. This encodes CASSRYRDRGRTGELFF.

The rearrangement joins TRBV27 to TRBJ2-2, with D tentatively TRBD1 (6 bases). The CDR3 runs 15 residues. Germline values: CDR1 MNHEY, CDR2 SMNVEV (reference sequence). Trimming shortened V by 5 bases and J by 5 bases, and 15 bases separated the two germline ends. CDR3 sequence: CASSNQGLLTGELFF. The CDR3 DNA follows: TGTGCCAGCAGTAACCAGGGGTTATTGACCGGGGAGCTGTTTTTT.

This sequence joins TRBV5-1 and TRBJ1-4; 7 nucleotides line up with TRBD1. The germline CDR1 and CDR2 sequences are SGHRS and YFSETQ. CDR3 length: 19 amino acids. V trimming: 4 bases; J trimming: 0 bases; junction bases outside the gene matches: 15. CDR3 sequence reads: CASSDRTGPLPTTNEKLFF. CDR3 in DNA: TGCGCCAGCAGCGACCGGACAGGACCGCTTCCTACAACTAATGAAAAACTGTTTTTT. The whole variable domain, remainder taken from reference TRBV5-1 and TRBJ1-4, is KAGVTQTPRYLIKTRGQQVTLSCSPISGHRSVSWYQQTPGQGLQFLFEYFSETQRNKGNFPGRFSGRQFSNSRSEMNVSTLELGDSALYLCASSDRTGPLPTTNEKLFFGSGTQLSVL.

The chain is built from TRBV5-8 and TRBJ2-2; D may be TRBD2 (6 bases). Per germline, CDR1 SGHTS and CDR2 YDEGEE. V lost 4 bases, J lost 0 bases, and 16 bases lay in between. This CDR3 is 17 amino acids long. CDR3 DNA sequence: TGTGCCAGCAGCCGGTTCCAGGGAGGTACGAACACCGGGGAGCTGTTTTTT. It translates to CASSRFQGGTNTGELFF.

The V gene is TRBV2, the J gene TRBJ2-6; no firm D call. The CDR3 is made up of 13 amino acids. Trimming shortened V by 7 bases and J by 2 bases, and 6 bases separated the two germline ends. Per germline, CDR1 SNHLY and CDR2 FYNNEI. The CDR3 DNA follows: TGTGCCAGCACTGGGACTGGGGCCAACGTCCTGACTTTC. Amino acid sequence: CASTGTGANVLTF.

This chain connects TRBV5-6 to TRBJ1-5, with D tentatively TRBD1 (6 bases). Germline V lookup: CDR1 SGHDT, CDR2 YYEEEE. The CDR3 is 15 residues long. V lost 2 bases and J lost 4, with 13 bases in between. In DNA form, the CDR3 reads TGTGCCAGCAGCTTTTATCAGGGGACTAATCAGCCCCAGCATTTT. The encoded protein is CASSFYQGTNQPQHF.

The V and J genes are TRBV30 and TRBJ1-6; D gene ambiguous. This CDR3 comprises 15 residues. The germline V gene encodes CDR1 GTSNPN and CDR2 SVGIG (reference sequence). The germline V and J ends were trimmed by 1 base and 0 bases, with 7 bases remaining between them. CDR3 nucleotides: TGTGCCTGGAGTGCCGGACTCTCCTATAATTCACCCCTCCACTTT. Protein: CAWSAGLSYNSPLHF.

The chain has TRBV6-1 and TRBJ2-7, with 12 bases that match TRBD2. Germline V gives CDR1 MNHNS, CDR2 SASEGT. The CDR3 runs to 15 residues. The junction had 3 bases not matched to a gene; V was cut back by 3 bases and J by 3 bases. The CDR3: CASSDRTSGVYEQYF. The CDR3 DNA sequence: TGTGCCAGCAGTGATCGGACTAGCGGGGTCTACGAGCAGTACTTC.

This clone has only one observation. V usage is TRBV27 and J usage is TRBJ2-5, with D perhaps matching TRBD2 (5 bases). The V and J ends lost 3 bases and 5 bases respectively, with 19 bases between them. CDR1 MNHEY and CDR2 SMNVEV come from the germline V gene (reference sequence). The CDR3 spans 16 residues. The CDR3, as DNA: TGTGCCAGCAGTTTGGGTCAGGCCCCTAGGAGGGAGACCCAGTACTTC. This sequence encodes CASSLGQAPRRETQYF.

V usage is TRBV2 and J usage is TRBJ2-2, with no clear D. The ends were cut back, 4 bases at V and 0 bases at J, with 6 bases in the middle. Germline-derived CDR1 and CDR2 are SNHLY and FYNNEI. The CDR3 has 14 residues. Here the CDR3 reads CASSAGTNTGELFF. The DNA for the CDR3 is TGTGCCAGCAGTGCAGGAACGAACACCGGGGAGCTGTTTTTT. The entire variable domain, with the rest obtained from reference TRBV2 and TRBJ2-2, is as follows: EPEVTQTPSHQVTQMGQEVILRCVPISNHLYFYWYRQILGQKVEFLVSFYNNEISEKSEIFDDQFSVERPDGSNFTLKIRSTKLEDSAMYFCASSAGTNTGELFFGEGSRLTVL.

The V call is TRBV27, the J call TRBJ2-1; 7 nucleotides match TRBD2. Germline CDR1 MNHEY, CDR2 SMNVEV (reference sequence). There are 15 residues in the CDR3. The J segment lost 2 bases and the V segment lost 0 bases, leaving 1 base of the junction unmatched. The CDR3: CASSLSGTTYNEQFF. The DNA for the CDR3 is TGTGCCAGCAGTTTATCGGGGACTACCTACAATGAGCAGTTCTTC.